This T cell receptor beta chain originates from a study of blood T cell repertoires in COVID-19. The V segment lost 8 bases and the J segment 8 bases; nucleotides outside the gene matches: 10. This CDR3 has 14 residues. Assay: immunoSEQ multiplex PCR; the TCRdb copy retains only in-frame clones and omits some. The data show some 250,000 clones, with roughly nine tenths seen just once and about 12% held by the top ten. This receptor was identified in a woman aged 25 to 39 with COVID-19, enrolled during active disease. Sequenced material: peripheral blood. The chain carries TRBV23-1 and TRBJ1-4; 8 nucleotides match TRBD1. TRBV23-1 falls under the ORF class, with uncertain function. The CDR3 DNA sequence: TGCGCCAGCCGGACCACAGGGGGACGAGAAAAACTGTTTTTT. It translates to CASRTTGGREKLFF.